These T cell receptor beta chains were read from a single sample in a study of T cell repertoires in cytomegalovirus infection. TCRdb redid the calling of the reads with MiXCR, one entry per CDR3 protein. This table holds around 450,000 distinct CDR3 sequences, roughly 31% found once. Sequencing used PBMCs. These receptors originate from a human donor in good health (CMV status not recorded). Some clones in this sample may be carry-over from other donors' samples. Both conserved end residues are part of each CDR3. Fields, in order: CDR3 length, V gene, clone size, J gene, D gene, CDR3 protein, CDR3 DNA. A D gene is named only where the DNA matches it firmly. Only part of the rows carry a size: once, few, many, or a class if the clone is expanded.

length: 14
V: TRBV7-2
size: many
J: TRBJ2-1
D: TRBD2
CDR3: CASLRGLDNNEQFF
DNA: TGTGCCAGCTTGCGGGGGTTAGATAACAATGAGCAGTTCTTC

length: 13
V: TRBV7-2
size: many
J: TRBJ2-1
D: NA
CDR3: CASSSQRVNEQFF
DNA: TGTGCCAGCAGCTCGCAGCGGGTGAATGAGCAGTTCTTC

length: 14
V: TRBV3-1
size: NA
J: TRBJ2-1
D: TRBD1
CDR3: CASSHWDRGNEQFF
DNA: TGTGCCAGCAGCCACTGGGACAGGGGGAATGAGCAGTTCTTC

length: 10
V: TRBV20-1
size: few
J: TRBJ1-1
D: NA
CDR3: CSAPGGETFF
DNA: TGCAGTGCCCCCGGGGGGGAAACTTTCTTT

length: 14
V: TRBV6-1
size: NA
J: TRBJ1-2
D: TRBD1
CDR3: CASSPTGSSYGYTF
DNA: TGTGCCAGCAGTCCGACAGGGAGCAGCTATGGCTACACCTTC

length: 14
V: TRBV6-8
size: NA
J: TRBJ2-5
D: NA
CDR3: CASSYSTSQETQYF
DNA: TGTGCCAGCAGTTACTCGACTAGCCAAGAGACCCAGTACTTC

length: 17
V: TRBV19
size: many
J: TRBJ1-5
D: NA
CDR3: CASSNGDWSRRNQPQHF
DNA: TGTGCCAGTAGTAACGGAGACTGGTCTCGACGCAATCAGCCCCAGCATTTT

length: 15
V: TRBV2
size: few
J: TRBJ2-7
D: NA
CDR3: CASILLRSPTYEQYF
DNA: TGTGCCAGCATCTTACTCAGAAGTCCAACCTACGAGCAGTACTTC

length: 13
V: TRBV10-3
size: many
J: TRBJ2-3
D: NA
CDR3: CAIWSGGADTQYF
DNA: TGTGCCATCTGGAGCGGAGGGGCAGATACGCAGTATTTT

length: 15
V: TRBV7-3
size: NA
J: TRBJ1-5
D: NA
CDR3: CASSYLPRVGQPQHF
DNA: TGTGCCAGCAGCTACCTCCCCAGGGTAGGTCAGCCCCAGCATTTT

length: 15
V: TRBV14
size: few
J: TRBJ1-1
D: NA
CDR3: CASSGSGHRNTEAFF
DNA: TGTGCCAGCAGTGGATCAGGGCATAGGAACACTGAAGCTTTCTTT

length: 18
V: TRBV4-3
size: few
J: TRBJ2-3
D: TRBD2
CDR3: CASSQDPASGGAPDTQYF
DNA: TGCGCCAGCAGCCAAGATCCGGCGAGCGGGGGGGCCCCAGATACGCAGTATTTT

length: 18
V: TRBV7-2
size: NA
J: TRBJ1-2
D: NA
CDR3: CASILVADSKRYGYGYTF
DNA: TGTGCCAGCATCTTAGTTGCGGACTCCAAACGATATGGATATGGCTACACCTTC

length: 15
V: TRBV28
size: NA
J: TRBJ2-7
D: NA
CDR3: CASSLDTGVLYEQYF
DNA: TGTGCCAGCAGTTTAGATACGGGGGTACTCTACGAGCAGTACTTC

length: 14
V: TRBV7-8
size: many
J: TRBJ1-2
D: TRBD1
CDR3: CASSPRTGAYGYTF
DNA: TGTGCCAGCAGCCCAAGGACAGGGGCATATGGCTACACCTTC

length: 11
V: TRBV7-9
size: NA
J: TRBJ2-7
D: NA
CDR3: CASRVGYEQYF
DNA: TGTGCCAGCAGGGTGGGTTACGAGCAGTACTTC

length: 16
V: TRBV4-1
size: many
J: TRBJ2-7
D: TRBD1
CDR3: CASSRDTGVGFYEQYF
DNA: TGCGCCAGCAGCCGAGACACAGGGGTAGGATTCTACGAGCAGTACTTC

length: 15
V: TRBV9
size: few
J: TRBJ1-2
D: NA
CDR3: CASSVGYRTARGYTF
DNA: TGTGCCAGCAGCGTAGGGTACAGGACCGCTAGGGGCTACACCTTC

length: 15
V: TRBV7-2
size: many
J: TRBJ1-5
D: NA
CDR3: CASSLGNGGNQPQHF
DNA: TGTGCCAGCAGCTTAGGGAACGGAGGCAATCAGCCCCAGCATTTT

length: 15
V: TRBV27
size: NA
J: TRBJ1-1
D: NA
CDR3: CASSLHYLGDTEAFF
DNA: TGTGCCAGCAGTTTACACTATCTGGGAGACACTGAAGCTTTCTTT

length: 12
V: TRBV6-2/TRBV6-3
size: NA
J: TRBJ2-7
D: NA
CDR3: CASSYQLYEQYF
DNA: TGTGCCAGCAGTTATCAGTTGTACGAGCAGTACTTC

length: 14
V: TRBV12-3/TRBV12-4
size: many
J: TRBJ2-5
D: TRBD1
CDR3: CASSWDSTEETQYF
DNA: TGTGCCAGCAGCTGGGACAGCACAGAAGAGACCCAGTACTTC

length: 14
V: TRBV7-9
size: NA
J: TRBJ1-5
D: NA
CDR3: CASSLAGRDQPQHF
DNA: TGTGCCAGCAGCTTAGCAGGGCGGGATCAGCCCCAGCATTTT

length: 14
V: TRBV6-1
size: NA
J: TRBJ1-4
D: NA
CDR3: CASSDWGARGKLFF
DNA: TGTGCCAGCAGTGATTGGGGGGCGCGCGGAAAACTGTTTTTT

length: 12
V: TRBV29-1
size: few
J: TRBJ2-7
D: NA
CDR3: CSVETGFDEQYF
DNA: TGCAGCGTTGAAACAGGGTTCGACGAGCAGTACTTC

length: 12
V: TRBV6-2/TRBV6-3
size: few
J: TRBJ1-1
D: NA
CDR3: CASGRGATEAFF
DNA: TGTGCCAGCGGCAGGGGTGCCACTGAAGCTTTCTTT

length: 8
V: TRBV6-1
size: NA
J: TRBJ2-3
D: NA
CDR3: CATGVGYF
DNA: TGTGCCACGGGGGTGGGGTATTTT

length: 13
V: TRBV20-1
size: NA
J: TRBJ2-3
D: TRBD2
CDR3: CSAPSGVGDTQYF
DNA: TGCAGTGCTCCTAGCGGGGTGGGAGATACGCAGTATTTT

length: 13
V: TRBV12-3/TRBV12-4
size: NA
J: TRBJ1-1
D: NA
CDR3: CASSRKLNTEAFF
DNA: TGTGCCAGCAGCCGAAAGTTGAACACTGAAGCTTTCTTT

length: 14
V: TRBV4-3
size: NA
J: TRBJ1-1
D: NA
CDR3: CASSQGDTHTEAFF
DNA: TGCGCCAGCAGCCAAGGGGACACTCACACTGAAGCTTTCTTT